Below are 20 T cell receptor beta chains sequenced from a single sample in a study of blood T cell repertoires in COVID-19 (dated by TCRdb to about 2020). The protocol used for the library was the immunoSEQ multiplex PCR assay. TCRdb stores this immuneACCESS table with in-frame sequences only. Part of the clones is absent; in the studies checked, under half of the shortfall reflects unresolved V genes, and no reason is known for the rest. The sample table contains fewer than 350,000 clones; only one count was recorded for approximately 87% of them. The ten biggest clones cover approximately 7.8% of the sample. Material: peripheral blood. The origin of the receptors is a woman aged 45-60 years who had recovered from COVID-19.

V is TRBV30 and J is TRBJ1-4; a possible D gene is TRBD1 (6 bases). From germline, CDR1 is GTSNPN and CDR2 SVGIG (reference sequence). V was trimmed by 2 bases and J by 8 bases, leaving 15 bases between them. This CDR3 is built from 14 residues. CDR3 protein: CAWSRGGAVEKLFF. The CDR3, as DNA: TGTGCCTGGAGTAGAGGGGGTGCTGTGGAAAAACTGTTTTTT.

The rearrangement joins TRBV18 to TRBJ2-1, with a tentative D call TRBD1 (5 bases). Between the trimmed V and J ends, which lost 2 bases and 3 bases, there was a span of 8 bases. The CDR3 is 14 residues long. CDR1 is KGHSH, CDR2 LQKENI, per germline. Here the CDR3 DNA reads TGTGCCAGCTCACCAATTACAGGCTACAATGAGCAGTTCTTC. Its protein is CASSPITGYNEQFF.

The chain combines TRBV5-4 with TRBJ2-2, with D hard to call. CDR1 and CDR2 (germline): SGHNT, YYREEE (reference sequence). This CDR3 is built from 13 residues. With 1 base removed from V and 1 base from J, the gap between germline ends came to 2 bases. This CDR3 reads CASSLQNTGELFF. CDR3 nucleotides: TGTGCCAGCAGCTTGCAGAACACCGGGGAGCTGTTTTTT.

The chain couples TRBV6-5 to TRBJ2-2; D is perhaps TRBD2 (6 bases). The length of the CDR3 is 14 residues. Germline V gene data show CDR1 as MNHEY and CDR2 as SVGAGI. Trimming left V 6 bases short and J 4 bases short, with 12 bases between. In DNA, the CDR3 is TGTGCCAGCAGATCGGGAGCGCGCACCGGGGAGCTGTTTTTT. Its translation: CASRSGARTGELFF.

The J gene is TRBJ1-4, the V gene TRBV27; D remains unclear. The CDR3 spans 13 residues. Trimming pared 5 bases from V and 1 base from J, leaving 5 bases between. Germline assignment: CDR1 MNHEY and CDR2 SMNVEV (reference sequence). CDR3 region: CASSRRTNEKLFF. The CDR3 DNA reads as TGTGCCAGCAGTCGCAGAACTAATGAAAAACTGTTTTTT.

This clone was counted a single time. Other DNA sequences in the sample encode the same CDR3. The chain combines TRBV5-1 with TRBJ1-1, with no clear D. Trimming shortened V by 0 bases and J by 0 bases, and 6 bases separated the two germline ends. Per germline, CDR1 SGHRS and CDR2 YFSETQ. There are 14 residues in the CDR3. Written as DNA, the CDR3 is TGCGCCAGCAGCTTGGGCCAGATGAACACTGAAGCTTTCTTT. Encoded protein: CASSLGQMNTEAFF.

The V call is TRBV30, the J call TRBJ2-7; a weak D match, TRBD1 (6 bases). The germline V gene has CDR1 GTSNPN and CDR2 SVGIG (reference sequence). This CDR3 is 12 amino acids long. V was trimmed by 8 bases and J by 4 bases, leaving 15 bases between them. CDR3 sequence: CARQGSRYEQYF. In DNA form, the CDR3 reads TGTGCCCGGCAGGGGAGTCGGTACGAGCAGTACTTC.

As for this clone: The identical CDR3 is also encoded by other nucleotide sequences in the sample. The J gene is TRBJ2-7, the V gene TRBV6-2 or TRBV6-3, with TRBD1 identical over 9 bases. There are 15 residues in the CDR3. Germline trimming cut 0 bases from V and 2 bases from J; bases unmatched to any gene: 2. The germline CDR1 and CDR2 sequences are MNHEY and SVGEGT. For the CDR3, the DNA is TGTGCCAGCAGTTACTCGGGACAGGGAACCTACGAGCAGTACTTC. Residues: CASSYSGQGTYEQYF.

The chain joins TRBV6-2 or TRBV6-3 to TRBJ1-2; no reliable D call. Germline V gene sequence: CDR1 MNHEY, CDR2 SVGEGT. Trimming pared 2 bases from V and 3 bases from J, leaving 10 bases between. The CDR3 consists of 14 residues. In DNA, the CDR3 is TGTGCCAGCAGTTACCTGGGAGGAGACTATGGCTACACCTTC. Its translation is CASSYLGGDYGYTF.

In its sample, this clone was seen a few times. The rearrangement uses TRBV19 and TRBJ2-4, with D possibly matching TRBD2 (6 bases). CDR3 size: 13 residues. V lost 5 bases and J 2 bases, leaving 7 bases between the germline ends. Looked up from germline, CDR1 is LNHDA and CDR2 is SQIVND (reference sequence). CDR3 DNA: TGTGCCAGTAGTGCGGGGTCCAAAAACATTCAGTACTTC. It yields the protein CASSAGSKNIQYF.

The chain recombines TRBV6-1 with TRBJ1-6; D may be TRBD1 (6 bases). CDR1 and CDR2 (germline): MNHNS, SASEGT. The CDR3 is 15 amino acids. V dropped 3 bases and J dropped 6 bases, with 12 bases sitting between them. For the CDR3, the DNA is TGTGCCAGCAGTGACAGGGGCCTTCTTAATTCACCCCTCCACTTT. Protein product: CASSDRGLLNSPLHF.

The table lists this clone with a count of one. This rearrangement joins TRBV11-3 to TRBJ1-6; D not resolved. The CDR3 has 13 amino acids. The V and J ends lost 4 bases and 5 bases respectively, with 6 bases between them. Germline lookup yields CDR1 SGHNT and CDR2 YENEEA. The CDR3, as DNA: TGTGCCAGCAGCTCCAGGAATAATTCACCCCTCCACTTT. Protein product: CASSSRNNSPLHF. The full variable domain, in which reference TRBV11-3 and TRBJ1-6 provide the parts outside the CDR3, is EAGVVQSPRYKIIEKKQPVAFWCNPISGHNTLYWYLQNLGQGPELLIRYENEEAVDDSQLPKDRFSAERLKGVDSTLKIQPAELGDSAVYLCASSSRNNSPLHFGNGTRLTVT.

This clone was observed a few times. The V gene is TRBV28, the J gene TRBJ1-2, with 8 bases fitting TRBD1. The germline V gene has CDR1 MDHEN and CDR2 SYDVKM. CDR3 length: 16 amino acids. After removal of 1 base from V and 8 bases from J, the junction contained 12 bases not matched to a gene. The CDR3 nucleotides are TGTGCCAGCAGTTTATTCAGGGGGCTAGGAGTACCAGGCTACACCTTC. Translated: CASSLFRGLGVPGYTF.

This chain connects TRBV27 to TRBJ1-1; 9 bases are a match to TRBD1. The CDR3 runs to 13 residues. The V and J ends lost 4 bases and 11 bases, in that order; junction bases with no gene match: 8. Germline V lookup: CDR1 MNHEY, CDR2 SMNVEV (reference sequence). The CDR3 nucleotides read TGTGCCAGCAGTTGGTCCGGGACAGGGCGGGCTTTCTTT. This translates into CASSWSGTGRAFF.

The rearrangement uses TRBV11-2 and TRBJ2-2, with D tentatively TRBD2 (6 bases). This CDR3 has 17 residues. V was cut by 3 bases and J by 8 bases, with 22 bases left in between. Per the germline V gene, CDR1 is SGHAT and CDR2 is FQNNGV. The DNA of the CDR3 is TGTGCCAGCAGCTTTAATTCCGCGGGAACTCTTTCTGGGGAGCTGTTTTTT. This codes for CASSFNSAGTLSGELFF.

This chain uses TRBV6-5 with TRBJ1-2, with a tentative D call TRBD1 (6 bases). Germline V gives CDR1 MNHEY, CDR2 SVGAGI. This CDR3 spans 11 amino acids. The V and J ends lost 10 bases and 2 bases respectively, with 8 bases between them. The CDR3 loop is CATQGNYGYTF. CDR3 in DNA: TGTGCCACCCAGGGGAACTATGGCTACACCTTC.

V is TRBV7-6 and J is TRBJ2-1, with 9 nucleotides matching TRBD1. With 0 bases clipped from V and 3 bases from J, the junction kept 9 bases outside the gene matches. The CDR3 is made up of 18 amino acids. The germline gives CDR1 SGHVS, CDR2 FNYEAQ. The CDR3 bases are TGTGCCAGCAGCTTAGCAGGGACAGGGCGCCTAGTCTACAATGAGCAGTTCTTC. Translating it yields CASSLAGTGRLVYNEQFF. The variable domain in full, with the rest retrieved from reference TRBV7-6 and TRBJ2-1, is GAGVSQSPRYKVTKRGQDVALRCDPISGHVSLYWYRQALGQGPEFLTYFNYEAQQDKSGLPNDRFSAERPEGSISTLTIQRTEQRDSAMYRCASSLAGTGRLVYNEQFFGPGTRLTVL.

The chain is built from TRBV6-1 and TRBJ2-5, with TRBD1 as a possible D gene (5 bases). CDR3 length equals 16 residues. V gave up 0 bases and J gave up 4 bases, with 15 bases separating them. In germline, CDR1 is MNHNS, CDR2 SASEGT. CDR3 region: CASSEAFQGGLETQYF. The CDR3 DNA reads as TGTGCCAGCAGTGAAGCGTTCCAGGGCGGCCTAGAGACCCAGTACTTC.

Concerning this clone itself: This sample also contains other DNA sequences that code for the same CDR3. The genes are TRBV9 and TRBJ2-7; maybe TRBD2 (6 bases). This CDR3 is 14 amino acids long. Per germline, CDR1 SGDLS and CDR2 YYNGEE. The V gene lost 4 bases and the J gene lost 1 base, with 12 bases spanning the gap. CDR3 region: CASSPRGISYEQYF. The CDR3 nucleotides read TGTGCCAGCAGCCCACGGGGGATTTCCTACGAGCAGTACTTC.

The rearrangement uses TRBV7-9 and TRBJ1-4, with 7 bases identical to TRBD1. CDR1 is SEHNR, CDR2 FQNEAQ, per germline (reference sequence). Unmatched junction bases numbered 0, after V lost 1 base and J lost 4 bases. The CDR3 runs 14 residues. DNA for the CDR3: TGTGCCAGCAGCTTAGGGGACAGTAATGAAAAACTGTTTTTT. It codes for CASSLGDSNEKLFF.